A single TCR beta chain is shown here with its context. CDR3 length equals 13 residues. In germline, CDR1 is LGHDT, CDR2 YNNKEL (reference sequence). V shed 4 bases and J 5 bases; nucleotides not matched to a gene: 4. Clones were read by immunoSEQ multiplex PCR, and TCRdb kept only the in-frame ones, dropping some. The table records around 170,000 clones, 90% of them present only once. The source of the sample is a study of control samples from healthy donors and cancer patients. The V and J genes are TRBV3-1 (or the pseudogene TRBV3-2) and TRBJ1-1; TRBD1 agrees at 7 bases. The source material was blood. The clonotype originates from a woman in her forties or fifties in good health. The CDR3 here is CASSPTGVTEAFF. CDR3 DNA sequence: TGTGCCAGCAGCCCCACAGGGGTTACTGAAGCTTTCTTT.